These 26 T cell receptor beta chains were all obtained from the same sample, sequenced in a study of STAT5B mutations in CD4+ large granular lymphocyte leukemia. Here immunoSEQ multiplex PCR was the method, and the copy in TCRdb shows in-frame clones only, minus some. The repertoire consists of 40,000 to 50,000 clones, with about 86% occurring once and the leading ten covering 0.35% to 0.4%. The sequencing sample was made of CD4+ T cells from blood buffy coats. The receptors derive from a human donor in good health.

The chain joins TRBV29-1 to TRBJ2-5, with D perhaps TRBD1 (5 bases). The J call may be incorrect, as the DNA end agrees better with TRBJ2-7. The V gene's germline CDR1 is SQVTM and CDR2 ANQGSEA. The CDR3 is 13 amino acids. CDR3 in amino acids: CSVGQFVSYEQYF. Here the CDR3 DNA reads TGCAGCGTTGGACAGTTTGTCTCCTACGAGCAGTACTTC.

V is TRBV7-3 and J is TRBJ2-7, with 8 nucleotides matching TRBD2. The CDR3 sequence is 15 residues long. Unmatched junction bases numbered 6, after V lost 0 bases and J lost 5 bases. Looked up from germline, CDR1 is SGHTA and CDR2 is FQGTGA. The CDR3 region has the DNA TGTGCCAGCAGCTTAACCGGGGGGGGTAACCACGAGCAGTACTTC. Translation gives CASSLTGGGNHEQYF.

This sequence joins TRBV18 and TRBJ2-7, with D possibly being TRBD2 (6 bases). CDR1 is KGHSH and CDR2 is LQKENI in the germline V gene. CDR3 length: 14 amino acids. V lost 6 bases and J lost 2, with 14 bases in between. The CDR3 nucleotides read TGTGCCAGCTCGCCCCGGGACTTGCCCTACGAGCAGTACTTC. Its translation is CASSPRDLPYEQYF.

CDR3: CASSLDSPATGELFF. CDR3 coding DNA: TGTGCCAGCAGCTTAGACAGTCCCGCCACCGGGGAGCTGTTTTTT. The chain uses TRBV7-9 and TRBJ2-2; D uncertain. V dropped 1 base and J dropped 4 bases, with 10 bases sitting between them. Germline V gene sequence: CDR1 SEHNR, CDR2 FQNEAQ (reference sequence). CDR3 length equals 15 residues.

The chain couples TRBV10-3 to TRBJ2-7, with 14 bases identical to TRBD2. CDR1 and CDR2 (germline): ENHRY, SYGVKD. Losses at the gene ends were 5 bases for V and 2 bases for J; bases not matched to a gene: 5. CDR3 length equals 16 residues. CDR3 region: CAISMGLAGVTYEQYF. In DNA form, the CDR3 reads TGTGCCATCAGTATGGGACTAGCGGGGGTCACCTACGAGCAGTACTTC.

This rearrangement joins TRBV19 to TRBJ2-6; D is undetermined. Germline CDR1 is LNHDA and CDR2 is SQIVND (reference sequence). The CDR3 sequence is 14 residues long. The V end was cut by 8 bases, the J end by 0 bases, with 8 bases between. The CDR3 sequence: CASCPGSGANVLTF. The CDR3 region has the DNA TGTGCCAGTTGCCCCGGCTCTGGGGCCAACGTCCTGACTTTC.

The gene calls are TRBV30 and TRBJ1-3; D gene uncertain. Germline values: CDR1 GTSNPN, CDR2 SVGIG (reference sequence). This CDR3 has 14 residues. V was shortened by 2 bases and J by 4 bases, with 12 bases between the two germline ends. CDR3 in amino acids: CAWSRALAGNTIYF. Written as DNA, the CDR3 is TGTGCCTGGAGTCGTGCTCTGGCGGGAAACACCATATATTTT.

The chain joins TRBV10-3 to TRBJ1-5, with a possible D match to TRBD1 (6 bases). CDR1 and CDR2 (germline): ENHRY, SYGVKD. This CDR3 has 14 residues. The V end was cut by 2 bases, the J end by 7 bases, with 12 bases between. The CDR3 here is CAISEANGGQPQHF. The CDR3 nucleotides are TGTGCCATCAGTGAGGCCAACGGGGGCCAGCCCCAGCATTTT.

V usage is TRBV29-1 and J usage is TRBJ1-1, with TRBD1 matching 7 bases. Germline V gene data show CDR1 as SQVTM and CDR2 as ANQGSEA. Trimming removed 4 bases from V and 6 bases from J; junction bases left unmatched: 11. CDR3 length: 14 residues. CDR3 nucleotides: TGCAGCGTTGTGGGGGGCCAGGGGGGACCTGAAGCTTTCTTT. Its translation: CSVVGGQGGPEAFF.

Only one count was recorded for this clone. The chain has TRBV5-1 and TRBJ2-1; 9 bases are shared with TRBD2. CDR1 is SGHRS, CDR2 YFSETQ, per germline. J was trimmed by 5 bases and V by 1 base; bases with no gene match: 4. CDR3 length equals 15 residues. The CDR3, as DNA: TGCGCCAGCAGCTTGATGACTAGCGGAAACAATGAGCAGTTCTTC. It is translated as CASSLMTSGNNEQFF.

This sequence joins TRBV2 and TRBJ1-1; possibly TRBD1 for D (5 bases). There are 14 residues in the CDR3. Looked up from germline, CDR1 is SNHLY and CDR2 is FYNNEI. V lost 7 bases and J lost 4, with 16 bases in between. For the CDR3, the DNA is TGTGCCAGCACTCCGACACAGGTTCTCACTGAAGCTTTCTTT. It codes for CASTPTQVLTEAFF.

This clone was counted a few times. CDR3 coding DNA: TGCAGCGTTGAGCTCGGGACTAGTCGTAGGGATGAGCAGTTCTTC. Its translation is CSVELGTSRRDEQFF. V usage is TRBV29-1 and J usage is TRBJ2-1; TRBD2 matches 8 bases. From germline, CDR1 is SQVTM and CDR2 ANQGSEA. Germline trimming cut 3 bases from V and 8 bases from J; bases unmatched to any gene: 12. The CDR3 consists of 15 residues.

This chain links TRBV9 with TRBJ2-1; the match to TRBD2 covers 9 bases. Germline V gene data show CDR1 as SGDLS and CDR2 as YYNGEE. This CDR3 comprises 15 residues. Trimming took 3 bases from V and 4 from J; bases not matched to a gene: 5. Here the CDR3 reads CASSARLAVYNEQFF. The CDR3, as DNA: TGTGCCAGCAGCGCTCGACTAGCGGTATACAATGAGCAGTTCTTC.

The J gene is TRBJ2-6, the V gene TRBV6-5; D unclear. The germline gives CDR1 MNHEY, CDR2 SVGAGI. Between the trimmed V and J ends, which lost 6 bases and 0 bases, there was a span of 9 bases. The length of the CDR3 is 15 residues. Here the CDR3 DNA reads TGTGCCAGCAGATTAACATTCTCTGGGGCCAACGTCCTGACTTTC. Its translation is CASRLTFSGANVLTF.

The chain couples TRBV4-1 to TRBJ2-5; 9 bases match TRBD1. The V gene end was trimmed by 4 bases and the J gene end by 3 bases; junction bases not matched to a gene: 3. The CDR3 covers 14 residues. CDR1 is MGHRA and CDR2 is YSYEKL in the germline V gene. The CDR3 DNA follows: TGCGCCAGCAGCCGATGGACAGGGGAAGAGACCCAGTACTTC. This sequence encodes CASSRWTGEETQYF.

The V and J genes are TRBV2 and TRBJ1-1, with TRBD1 as a possible D gene (6 bases). The germline V gene encodes CDR1 SNHLY and CDR2 FYNNEI. The CDR3 extends over 13 amino acids. The V end lost 8 bases, the J end lost 0 bases, and 10 bases lay between the germline ends. CDR3 amino acids: CASLRGMNTEAFF. CDR3 DNA: TGTGCCAGCCTCAGGGGAATGAACACTGAAGCTTTCTTT.

V and J are TRBV20-1 and TRBJ2-7; D gene unclear. Trimming left V 0 bases short and J 8 bases short, with 8 bases between. CDR3 length equals 11 residues. CDR1 and CDR2 (germline): DFQATT, SNEGSKA (reference sequence). The CDR3 nucleotides are TGCAGTGCTAGAGATTACCCCCAGCAGTACTTC. Translated: CSARDYPQQYF.

This clone was observed once. The chain combines TRBV19 with TRBJ2-6; D is perhaps TRBD1 (6 bases). The germline CDR1 and CDR2 sequences are LNHDA and SQIVND (reference sequence). The length of the CDR3 is 19 residues. Trimming took off 4 bases at V and 0 bases at J, with 19 bases between the two ends. CDR3 DNA: TGTGCCAGTAGTACCCCCAACAGGGATCCCCACTCTGGGGCCAACGTCCTGACTTTC. The encoded protein is CASSTPNRDPHSGANVLTF.

CDR3: CASRKGGRTDTQYF. Here the CDR3 DNA reads TGTGCCAGCAGGAAAGGGGGGAGGACAGATACGCAGTATTTT. The V and J genes are TRBV5-4 and TRBJ2-3; D tentatively reads TRBD1 or TRBD2 (6 bases each). Germline CDR1 reads SGHNT; CDR2 reads YYREEE (reference sequence). V was clipped by 5 bases and J by 3 bases, with 13 bases between them. The CDR3 runs to 14 residues.

The V and J genes are TRBV5-4 and TRBJ2-3, with TRBD2 matching 8 bases. Germline V CDR1 and CDR2: SGHNT, YYREEE (reference sequence). V lost 0 bases and J lost 6; bases outside the gene matches: 6. The CDR3 is 15 residues long. The DNA for the CDR3 is TGTGCCAGCAGCTTGGCTCAGCGGGGGCTCGATACGCAGTATTTT. It translates to CASSLAQRGLDTQYF. Looking up the rest from reference TRBV5-4 and TRBJ2-3 gives the full variable domain: ETGVTQSPTHLIKTRGQQVTLRCSSQSGHNTVSWYQQALGQGPQFIFQYYREEENGRGNFPPRFSGLQFPNYSSELNVNALELDDSALYLCASSLAQRGLDTQYFGPGTRLTVL.

The chain couples TRBV9 to TRBJ2-1; D remains ambiguous. The CDR3 extends over 14 amino acids. Germline V gene data show CDR1 as SGDLS and CDR2 as YYNGEE. V was pared by 0 bases and J by 3 bases, with 7 bases between. In nucleotides, the CDR3 is TGTGCCAGCAGCGTAGTAGGCTACTACAATGAGCAGTTCTTC. This translates into CASSVVGYYNEQFF.

This clone was counted a few times. This chain joins TRBV19 and TRBJ2-1; perhaps TRBD1 as D (6 bases). V was pared by 1 base and J by 1 base, with 8 bases between. The germline gives CDR1 LNHDA, CDR2 SQIVND (reference sequence). This CDR3 region has 15 residues. The CDR3 DNA sequence: TGTGCCAGTAGTATAGTTGGACAGTCCTACAATGAGCAGTTCTTC. This gives the protein CASSIVGQSYNEQFF.

This chain links TRBV18 with TRBJ1-5; unclear D gene. V lost 4 bases and J lost 4, with 8 bases in between. The CDR3 contains 13 residues. The germline gives CDR1 KGHSH, CDR2 LQKENI. The CDR3 region has the DNA TGTGCCAGCTCACGGTCGGGAAATCAGCCCCAGCATTTT. Translation: CASSRSGNQPQHF.

This chain connects TRBV6-6 to TRBJ2-3; a weak D match, TRBD1 (6 bases). Germline lookup yields CDR1 MNHNY and CDR2 SVGAGI (reference sequence). CDR3 length: 14 amino acids. V lost 0 bases and J lost 11, with 15 bases in between. The DNA for the CDR3 is TGTGCCAGCAGTTACTCGTCCAGGGGCGATGGGCAGTATTTT. It encodes CASSYSSRGDGQYF.

V is TRBV5-5 and J is TRBJ2-3, with TRBD2 matching over 7 bases. This CDR3 spans 16 amino acids. Germline trimming cut 0 bases from V and 0 bases from J; bases unmatched to any gene: 4. The V gene's germline CDR1 is SGHKS and CDR2 YYEKEE (reference sequence). CDR3 DNA: TGTGCCAGCAGCTTGGGGGGGGGAAAAAGCACAGATACGCAGTATTTT. This sequence encodes CASSLGGGKSTDTQYF.

The chain employs TRBV30 and TRBJ1-4; a weak D match, TRBD1 (5 bases). The germline V and J ends were trimmed by 8 bases and 3 bases, with 13 bases remaining between them. Germline loops: CDR1 GTSNPN, CDR2 SVGIG (reference sequence). The CDR3 has 13 residues. The CDR3 here is CASQGSANEKLFF. In DNA form, the CDR3 reads TGTGCCAGCCAGGGATCGGCTAATGAAAAACTGTTTTTT.